This T cell receptor (beta chain) is drawn from a study of blood T cell repertoires in COVID-19. Study at large: Acute and convalescent COVID-19 samples came from the United States, Italy and Spain.

Source study methods: The authors estimated nucleated cell counts from reference gene primer amplification. Sequenced by immunoSEQ multiplex PCR; TCRdb stores in-frame clones only, minus some. The V and J calls and the clone size are those of that table, but D and trimming were determined from the DNA. The sample records hundreds of thousands of clones, about nine tenths being singletons. The sequence derives from a woman aged 45-65 years who had recovered from COVID-19. Sequenced input: peripheral blood.

This chain's CDR3 is CASRAGGNTIYF. In DNA, the CDR3 is TGTGCCAGCAGGGCAGGGGGAAACACCATATATTTT. V and J are TRBV6-5 and TRBJ1-3; D may be TRBD1 (5 bases). Germline-derived CDR1 and CDR2 are MNHEY and SVGAGI. The CDR3 contains 12 residues. Trimming removed 6 bases at V and 4 bases at J, with 7 bases between.